These T cell receptor beta chains were read from a single sample in a study of vaccination effects on CD4 cells after COVID-19. The repertoire was sequenced with immunoSEQ multiplex PCR; TCRdb's copy has only in-frame clones and lacks some. The sample includes approximately 30,000 clones, about 66% of them seen just once. Antigen specificity for these receptors is unknown. This sample comprised CD4+ T cells from PBMCs cultured with SARS-CoV-2 spike peptides, obtained after COVID-19 vaccination. Receptors were obtained from a human donor who received a COVID-19 vaccine. The CDR3 runs from the conserved cysteine through the conserved F or W. Fields, in order: V gene, J gene, clone size, D gene, CDR3 DNA, CDR3 protein. The D gene is left open where the match is weak. Some rows mark clone size as missing; the rest say once, few, many or name a class of expanded clone.

v_call: TRBV19
j_call: TRBJ2-7
clone_size: few
d_call: NA
cdr3_nt: TGTGCCAGTAGTATTCGTGGGAGCCCCTACGAGCAGTACTTC
cdr3_aa: CASSIRGSPYEQYF

v_call: TRBV6-5
j_call: TRBJ2-3
clone_size: NA
d_call: NA
cdr3_nt: TGTGCCAGCAGTTACTCCTTTAACACAGATACGCAGTATTTT
cdr3_aa: CASSYSFNTDTQYF

v_call: TRBV10-3
j_call: TRBJ2-7
clone_size: NA
d_call: NA
cdr3_nt: TGTGCCATCACCGGGTCTAGTTACGAGCAGTACTTC
cdr3_aa: CAITGSSYEQYF

v_call: TRBV27
j_call: TRBJ2-6
clone_size: NA
d_call: TRBD1
cdr3_nt: TGTGCCAGCAGTTCCCACCAGGGGGCGACCGTCCTGACTTTC
cdr3_aa: CASSSHQGATVLTF

v_call: TRBV6-5
j_call: TRBJ1-3
clone_size: few
d_call: NA
cdr3_nt: TGTGCCAGCAGTTACAGGGCTGGAAACACCATATATTTT
cdr3_aa: CASSYRAGNTIYF

v_call: TRBV12-5
j_call: TRBJ1-3
clone_size: few
d_call: NA
cdr3_nt: TGTGCTAGTGGTTTGGTACTCGCAGGAGCTGGAAACACCATATATTTT
cdr3_aa: CASGLVLAGAGNTIYF

v_call: TRBV27
j_call: TRBJ1-6
clone_size: NA
d_call: TRBD1
cdr3_nt: TGTGCCAGCAGTCTAGGACAGGCCTCCTATAATTCACCCCTCCACTTT
cdr3_aa: CASSLGQASYNSPLHF

v_call: TRBV2
j_call: TRBJ1-4
clone_size: few
d_call: TRBD1
cdr3_nt: TGTGCCAGCAGGGGGACAGGGGGCGGACGTGAAAAACTGTTTTTT
cdr3_aa: CASRGTGGGREKLFF

v_call: TRBV5-4
j_call: TRBJ2-1
clone_size: once
d_call: TRBD1
cdr3_nt: TGTGCCAGCAGCTTGGAGGGGGCTAAAAATGAGCAGTTCTTC
cdr3_aa: CASSLEGAKNEQFF

v_call: TRBV7-9
j_call: TRBJ1-5
clone_size: medium-sized
d_call: NA
cdr3_nt: TGTGCCAGCAGCCCCATCGATTGGGAGGGTCTCGATCAGCCCCAGCATTTT
cdr3_aa: CASSPIDWEGLDQPQHF

v_call: TRBV5-1
j_call: TRBJ2-2
clone_size: few
d_call: NA
cdr3_nt: TGCGCCAGCAAGGTGGAGTCGAACACCGGGGAGCTGTTTTTT
cdr3_aa: CASKVESNTGELFF

v_call: TRBV6-5
j_call: TRBJ1-1
clone_size: few
d_call: TRBD1
cdr3_nt: TGTGCCAGCCGGTACTCGACAGGGAAAGCTTTCTTT
cdr3_aa: CASRYSTGKAFF

v_call: TRBV5-8
j_call: TRBJ2-2
clone_size: few
d_call: TRBD1
cdr3_nt: TGTGCCAGCAGCTTCATCAGGGGGCAATCGAACACCGGGGAGCTGTTTTTT
cdr3_aa: CASSFIRGQSNTGELFF

v_call: TRBV2
j_call: TRBJ2-7
clone_size: few
d_call: NA
cdr3_nt: TGTGCCAGCAACGGAGTTGACTCCTACGAGCAGTACTTC
cdr3_aa: CASNGVDSYEQYF

v_call: TRBV2
j_call: TRBJ1-5
clone_size: NA
d_call: TRBD1
cdr3_nt: TGTGCCAGCAGCTCGGGACAGGGGAATCAGCCCCAGCATTTT
cdr3_aa: CASSSGQGNQPQHF

v_call: TRBV27
j_call: TRBJ1-1
clone_size: NA
d_call: NA
cdr3_nt: TGTGCCAGCAGTTTACGGATCACTGGGGGTTTGAACACTGAAGCTTTCTTT
cdr3_aa: CASSLRITGGLNTEAFF

v_call: TRBV27
j_call: TRBJ2-7
clone_size: NA
d_call: NA
cdr3_nt: TGTGCCAGCAGTCCAACAGGGTTTATCTACGAGCAGTACTTC
cdr3_aa: CASSPTGFIYEQYF

v_call: TRBV27
j_call: TRBJ1-1
clone_size: NA
d_call: TRBD1
cdr3_nt: TGTGCCAGCAGAGTTGGGGACAGGGACACTGAAGCTTTCTTT
cdr3_aa: CASRVGDRDTEAFF

v_call: TRBV9
j_call: TRBJ2-5
clone_size: NA
d_call: NA
cdr3_nt: TGTGCCAGCAGCGTATTTGGGGGTGGTGAGACCCAGTACTTC
cdr3_aa: CASSVFGGGETQYF

v_call: TRBV29-1
j_call: TRBJ1-1
clone_size: NA
d_call: NA
cdr3_nt: TGCAGGGTCCTGGTGAACACTGAAGCTTTCTTT
cdr3_aa: CRVLVNTEAFF

v_call: TRBV5-1
j_call: TRBJ2-3
clone_size: NA
d_call: NA
cdr3_nt: TGCGCCAGCAGCTTACGGACTAGCACAGATACGCAGTATTTT
cdr3_aa: CASSLRTSTDTQYF

v_call: TRBV19
j_call: TRBJ1-1
clone_size: NA
d_call: TRBD1
cdr3_nt: TGTGCCAGTAGTCCCGCGGACAGGTTGAACACTGAAGCTTTCTTT
cdr3_aa: CASSPADRLNTEAFF

v_call: TRBV19
j_call: TRBJ1-1
clone_size: NA
d_call: TRBD1
cdr3_nt: TGTGCCAGTAAACAAACGGGGACAGTAAACGTGGCTGAAGCTTTCTTT
cdr3_aa: CASKQTGTVNVAEAFF

v_call: TRBV15
j_call: TRBJ1-1
clone_size: NA
d_call: NA
cdr3_nt: TGTGCCACCAGCAGACAGGTGAACACTGAAGCTTTCTTT
cdr3_aa: CATSRQVNTEAFF

v_call: TRBV5-1
j_call: TRBJ2-3
clone_size: NA
d_call: TRBD2
cdr3_nt: TGCGCCAGCAGCTTAAGACTAGCGGGCTCTAGCACAGATACGCAGTATTTT
cdr3_aa: CASSLRLAGSSTDTQYF

v_call: TRBV7-9
j_call: TRBJ1-2
clone_size: NA
d_call: NA
cdr3_nt: TGTGCCAGCAGCTTAGATTCGGCAGGAAGCTATGGCTACACCTTC
cdr3_aa: CASSLDSAGSYGYTF

v_call: TRBV7-6
j_call: TRBJ2-1
clone_size: NA
d_call: NA
cdr3_nt: TGTGCCAGCAGCTTCCCGACGGGGCTTGATACGGTTGAGCAGTTCTTC
cdr3_aa: CASSFPTGLDTVEQFF

v_call: TRBV6-6
j_call: TRBJ1-1
clone_size: once
d_call: NA
cdr3_nt: TGTGCCAGCAGTTACCCCGCAGGCACTGAAGCTTTCTTT
cdr3_aa: CASSYPAGTEAFF

v_call: TRBV27
j_call: TRBJ2-7
clone_size: NA
d_call: NA
cdr3_nt: TGTGCCAGCAGTTTTGGGACGACAGCCTTCTACGAGCAGTACTTC
cdr3_aa: CASSFGTTAFYEQYF

v_call: TRBV5-1
j_call: TRBJ2-1
clone_size: once
d_call: NA
cdr3_nt: TGCGCCAGCAGCTTGTCCTCGGGGCGCAATGAGCAGTTCTTC
cdr3_aa: CASSLSSGRNEQFF

v_call: TRBV5-6
j_call: TRBJ2-3
clone_size: NA
d_call: TRBD2
cdr3_nt: TGTGCCAGCAGCGCGCCCGGGACTAGGACGGATACGCAGTATTTT
cdr3_aa: CASSAPGTRTDTQYF

v_call: TRBV29-1
j_call: TRBJ2-3
clone_size: few
d_call: TRBD1
cdr3_nt: TGCAGCGTTGGGACAGGGGCGAGCACAGATACGCAGTATTTT
cdr3_aa: CSVGTGASTDTQYF

v_call: TRBV5-4
j_call: TRBJ2-7
clone_size: few
d_call: TRBD1
cdr3_nt: TGTGCCAGCAGCCTAAGACAGGGGGGCGAGCAGTACTTC
cdr3_aa: CASSLRQGGEQYF

v_call: TRBV2
j_call: TRBJ2-5
clone_size: few
d_call: NA
cdr3_nt: TGTGCCAGCAGTGACAGGGGAGAGACCCAGTACTTC
cdr3_aa: CASSDRGETQYF

v_call: TRBV10-3
j_call: TRBJ2-7
clone_size: few
d_call: NA
cdr3_nt: TGTGCCATCAGTGAGTCTGTATCTCCGGAGGAGCAGTACTTC
cdr3_aa: CAISESVSPEEQYF

v_call: TRBV6-5
j_call: TRBJ2-5
clone_size: NA
d_call: TRBD1
cdr3_nt: TGTGCCAGCGTTACAGGGGGCTTCCAAGAGACCCAGTACTTC
cdr3_aa: CASVTGGFQETQYF

v_call: TRBV5-5
j_call: TRBJ1-1
clone_size: NA
d_call: NA
cdr3_nt: TGTGCCAGCAGCCTCTTACAGGCGGCCGGGGTTGAAGCTTTCTTT
cdr3_aa: CASSLLQAAGVEAFF

v_call: TRBV18
j_call: TRBJ2-1
clone_size: NA
d_call: TRBD1
cdr3_nt: TGTGCCAGCTCACCGCGGGACAGGGTGTACAATGAGCAGTTCTTC
cdr3_aa: CASSPRDRVYNEQFF

v_call: TRBV7-2
j_call: TRBJ2-7
clone_size: NA
d_call: NA
cdr3_nt: TGTGCCAGCAGCTTATTGGCTGGGTACGAGCAGTACTTC
cdr3_aa: CASSLLAGYEQYF

v_call: TRBV6-5
j_call: TRBJ2-7
clone_size: NA
d_call: NA
cdr3_nt: TGTGCCAGCACCCTCGACACTAGCCGGGGCTACGAGCAGTACTTC
cdr3_aa: CASTLDTSRGYEQYF

v_call: TRBV11-3
j_call: TRBJ2-5
clone_size: NA
d_call: TRBD1
cdr3_nt: TGTGCCAGCAGCTTCGGAACCGGGACAGGGGTTAGCGAGACCCAGTACTTC
cdr3_aa: CASSFGTGTGVSETQYF

v_call: TRBV3-1/TRBV3-2
j_call: TRBJ2-7
clone_size: NA
d_call: NA
cdr3_nt: TGTGCCAGCAGCCCCGGGGCTATCTCCTACGAGCAGTACTTC
cdr3_aa: CASSPGAISYEQYF